Presented here are 25 T cell receptor beta chains from one specimen sequenced in a study of blood T cells in healthy people across ages (dated by TCRdb to about 2015). Library creation used 5' RACE. TCRdb lists the instrument as Illumina HiSeq 2500. The second PCR ran for about 6 to 12 cycles and used a J-beta primer mix along with a sample-barcoded 5' primer. TCRdb reanalyzed the raw reads on its own, using fastp at Q25 for trimming and MiXCR for clone calling, and kept in-frame beta chains. Rows are combined by CDR3 protein, so each entry shows the most common genes and DNA. This sample gives roughly 1,700,000 distinct CDR3 sequences in total; approximately 28% of them show up just once. Jointly, the top ten make up approximately 7.7% of the sample. The sequenced sample consisted of blood. The receptors originated from a woman in her twenties or thirties in good health.

V and J are TRBV6-5 and TRBJ1-1, with no clear D. The CDR3 is 13 residues long. Germline CDR1 and CDR2: MNHEY and SVGAGI. Trimming stripped 6 bases from V and 2 bases from J, with 10 bases between. The CDR3 is CASRSNSNTEAFF. Written as DNA, the CDR3 is TGTGCCAGCAGATCCAACAGTAACACTGAAGCTTTCTTT.

This clonotype occurred many times. This sequence joins TRBV7-3 and TRBJ2-3; no firm D call. Trimming took 1 base from V and 0 from J, leaving 11 bases between them. This CDR3 is built from 16 residues. CDR1 SGHTA and CDR2 FQGTGA come from the germline V gene. CDR3 sequence reads: CASSLNTLQSTDTQYF. DNA for the CDR3: TGTGCCAGCAGCTTAAATACGTTACAGAGCACAGATACGCAGTATTTT. Full variable domain (outside the CDR3, taken from reference TRBV7-3 and TRBJ2-3): GAGVSQTPSNKVTEKGKYVELRCDPISGHTALYWYRQSLGQGPEFLIYFQGTGAADDSGLPNDRFFAVRPEGSVSTLKIQRTERGDSAVYLCASSLNTLQSTDTQYFGPGTRLTVL.

This clonotype was detected a few times. The chain has TRBV12-3 or TRBV12-4 and TRBJ1-2, with TRBD1 as a possible D gene (5 bases). CDR3 length: 15 residues. V lost 5 bases, J lost 2 bases, and 15 bases lay in between. In DNA form, the CDR3 reads TGTGCCAGCAGTCTAGACAGTCGTAGGAACTATGGCTACACCTTC. Protein: CASSLDSRRNYGYTF.

This rearrangement joins TRBV18 to TRBJ2-3; possible D gene TRBD2, 5 bases. Germline loops: CDR1 KGHSH, CDR2 LQKENI. Trimming removed 4 bases at V and 2 bases at J, with 13 bases between. CDR3 length: 15 residues. The CDR3: CASSLTIAHTDTQYF. The CDR3, as DNA: TGTGCCAGCTCACTAACGATAGCGCACACAGATACGCAGTATTTT. The full variable domain, rest sourced from reference TRBV18 and TRBJ2-3, is NAGVMQNPRHLVRRRGQEARLRCSPMKGHSHVYWYRQLPEEGLKFMVYLQKENIIDESGMPKERFSAEFPKEGPSILRIQQVVRGDSAAYFCASSLTIAHTDTQYFGPGTRLTVL.

V is TRBV12-3 or TRBV12-4 and J is TRBJ2-6; D not certain. Trimming removed 5 bases from V and 0 bases from J, with 11 bases in between. This CDR3 region has 16 residues. CDR3: CASSLKTFSGANVLTF. The CDR3, as DNA: TGTGCCAGCAGTCTAAAGACATTCTCTGGGGCCAACGTCCTGACTTTC.

The CDR3: CASTSSSEQYF. The CDR3 region has the DNA TGTGCCAGCACTTCGAGCTCCGAGCAGTACTTC. The chain carries TRBV12-3 or TRBV12-4 and TRBJ2-7; D is unresolved. The CDR3 runs to 11 residues. V lost 7 bases and J lost 6, with 10 bases in between.

This clonotype was seen a single time. One end of the junction varies from germline; a read error may be responsible. V is TRBV4-3 and J is TRBJ2-7; 10 nucleotides line up with TRBD2. This CDR3 region has 14 residues. The germline CDR1 and CDR2 sequences are LGHNA and YSLEER. The CDR3 loop is CASSQDLAGVERYF. The CDR3 DNA follows: TGCGCCAGCAGCCAAGACCTAGCGGGAGTCGAGCGGTACTTC.

This clonotype has only a few counts. CDR3 nucleotides: TGCAGTGCCGGATTACAGGGAGCCAATGAGCAGTTCTTC. It yields the protein CSAGLQGANEQFF. V and J are TRBV20-1 and TRBJ2-1; TRBD1 is a possible D gene (6 bases). V shed 6 bases and J shed 6 bases, with 15 bases lying between them. Germline CDR1 is DFQATT and CDR2 is SNEGSKA (reference sequence). CDR3 length: 13 residues.

About this clonotype: Relative to the germline gene, one junction end is altered; a read error may explain this. The chain carries TRBV7-3 and TRBJ2-2; the D gene is possibly TRBD1 (5 bases). This CDR3 is built from 16 residues. The germline V gene encodes CDR1 SGHTA and CDR2 FQGTGA. The CDR3 is CASSLMSTGGTRELFF. The CDR3 nucleotides are TGTGCCAGCAGCTTAATGTCCACAGGCGGCACCAGGGAGCTGTTTTTT.

This clonotype appeared a few times. This chain connects TRBV5-1 to TRBJ1-2; D remains unclear. Germline V CDR1 and CDR2: SGHRS, YFSETQ. The CDR3 totals 14 residues. Trimming left V 5 bases short and J 6 bases short, with 17 bases between. CDR3 bases: TGCGCCAGCAGTATCCCTTCGACGGGAGATGGCTACACCTTC. Residues: CASSIPSTGDGYTF.

This clonotype was detected many times. This rearrangement joins TRBV5-1 to TRBJ1-1, with TRBD1 as a possible D gene (5 bases). Germline-derived CDR1 and CDR2 are SGHRS and YFSETQ. With 2 bases removed from V and 5 bases from J, the gap between germline ends came to 10 bases. The CDR3 runs 13 residues. DNA of the CDR3: TGCGCCAGCAGCTTCGAGGGGAGGACTGAAGCTTTCTTT. Encoded protein: CASSFEGRTEAFF.

The chain employs TRBV7-9 and TRBJ2-7; D gene ambiguous. From germline, CDR1 is SEHNR and CDR2 FQNEAQ (reference sequence). V was trimmed by 8 bases and J by 0 bases, leaving 11 bases between them. This CDR3 is 13 amino acids long. The chain's CDR3 is CASGATVSYEQYF. The CDR3 region has the DNA TGTGCCAGCGGAGCAACCGTCTCCTACGAGCAGTACTTC.

The chain carries TRBV12-3 or TRBV12-4 and TRBJ1-6; no reliable D call. The V and J ends lost 6 bases and 7 bases respectively, with 10 bases between them. CDR3 length: 13 residues. The CDR3 spells CASRSLGNSPLHF. The CDR3 nucleotides are TGTGCCAGCAGGTCCTTGGGGAATTCACCCCTCCACTTT.

This chain connects TRBV7-8 to TRBJ1-5, with D unclear. This CDR3 has 12 amino acids. V was trimmed by 5 bases and J by 8 bases, leaving 10 bases between them. CDR1 and CDR2 (germline): SGHVS, FQNEAQ. As DNA, the CDR3 is TGTGCCAGCAGCGCGAAACTTGAGCCCCAGCATTTT. As protein: CASSAKLEPQHF.

The rearrangement links TRBV14 to TRBJ2-5; D possibly corresponds to TRBD2 (5 bases). Judging by the DNA end, TRBJ2-7 fits better; the J call may be wrong. This CDR3 has 13 amino acids. Germline V gives CDR1 SGHDN, CDR2 FVKESK. The CDR3 DNA reads TGTGCCAGCAGCCCCCGACGGGACTACGAGCAGTACTTC. Translated, it gives CASSPRRDYEQYF.

This clonotype was picked up many times. The V and J genes are TRBV29-1 and TRBJ2-7; a weak D match, TRBD1 (6 bases). The CDR3 is 14 amino acids. CDR1 and CDR2 (germline): SQVTM, ANQGSEA. With 5 bases removed from V and 9 bases from J, the gap between germline ends came to 23 bases. CDR3 protein: CSVTGQNQYERQYF. The CDR3 region has the DNA TGCAGCGTTACTGGACAGAACCAATACGAGCGGCAGTACTTC.

DNA for the CDR3: TGTGCCAGCAGCCGGAGAGGGACCATATATTTT. This codes for CASSRRGTIYF. The V call is TRBV12-3 or TRBV12-4, the J call TRBJ1-3; D is ambiguous. The CDR3 is 11 residues long. V was clipped by 6 bases and J by 10 bases, with 10 bases between them.

This clonotype has only a few counts. The genes are TRBV12-3 or TRBV12-4 and TRBJ1-3, with TRBD1 as a possible D gene (5 bases). V was shortened by 3 bases and J by 2 bases, with 8 bases between the two germline ends. The CDR3 is made up of 14 amino acids. CDR3 in amino acids: CASSFVGAGNTIYF. CDR3 DNA sequence: TGTGCCAGCAGTTTTGTAGGGGCTGGAAACACCATATATTTT.

This sequence joins TRBV4-1 and TRBJ2-2, with D possibly TRBD1 on 6 matching bases. V was cut by 1 base and J by 7 bases, with 13 bases left in between. Germline V lookup: CDR1 MGHRA, CDR2 YSYEKL. The CDR3 length is 15 residues. The CDR3 DNA is TGCGCCAGCAGCCAAGTCTGGGACAACCACGGGGAGCTGTTTTTT. It is translated as CASSQVWDNHGELFF.

This sequence joins TRBV28 and TRBJ2-1; 10 bases are a match to TRBD2. The CDR3 runs 15 residues. After removal of 3 bases from V and 5 bases from J, the junction contained 4 bases not matched to a gene. The V gene's germline CDR1 is MDHEN and CDR2 SYDVKM. The DNA for the CDR3 is TGTGCCAGCAGTTTCCTAGCGGGGGCCGACAATGAGCAGTTCTTC. Protein sequence: CASSFLAGADNEQFF.

V is TRBV7-2 and J is TRBJ2-1; D is undetermined. The CDR3 is made up of 16 amino acids. V lost 2 bases, J lost 2 bases, and 13 bases lay in between. The germline V gene encodes CDR1 SGHTA and CDR2 FQGNSA. CDR3 bases: TGTGCCAGCAGCTTAAATTGGGCTAGGCCCTACAATGAGCAGTTCTTC. Its translation is CASSLNWARPYNEQFF.

The chain joins TRBV5-1 to TRBJ2-6, with no clear D. The germline V gene has CDR1 SGHRS and CDR2 YFSETQ. V was cut by 1 base and J by 6 bases, with 5 bases left in between. This CDR3 has 13 amino acids. CDR3 in amino acids: CASSLFEANVLTF. Written as DNA, the CDR3 is TGCGCCAGCAGCTTGTTCGAGGCCAACGTCCTGACTTTC.

J is TRBJ1-1 and V is TRBV6-6; D not resolved. Trimming stripped 8 bases from V and 7 bases from J, with 11 bases between. Germline loops: CDR1 MNHNY, CDR2 SVGAGI (reference sequence). The CDR3 runs to 11 residues. The CDR3 loop is CASGTNLEAFF. Here the CDR3 DNA reads TGTGCCAGCGGAACCAATCTTGAAGCTTTCTTT.

Points on this clonotype: A much more abundant neighbour one base away suggests this may be a read error. The genes are TRBV3-1 and TRBJ2-5, with TRBD2 matching over 10 bases. The end of the DNA aligns better with TRBJ2-7, so the J call may be wrong. The CDR3 is made up of 13 amino acids. Germline CDR1 reads LGHDT; CDR2 reads YNNKEL (reference sequence). CDR3 loop: CASPSSGGDEQYF. The CDR3 coding sequence is TGTGCCAGCCCGTCTAGCGGGGGCGACGAGCAGTACTTC.

This chain connects TRBV2 to TRBJ2-5; D perhaps matches TRBD1 (6 bases). The CDR3 has 14 amino acids. V lost 4 bases and J lost 4, with 13 bases in between. The germline V gene has CDR1 SNHLY and CDR2 FYNNEI. CDR3 nucleotides: TGTGCCAGCAGTGTAAGCAGGGGTTCAGAGACCCAGTACTTC. It yields the protein CASSVSRGSETQYF.